This TCR beta chain was recorded in a study of identical twins. A universal primer site was added by template switching, and unique molecular identifiers were carried by the cDNA. A single record per CDR3 protein comes from TCRdb applying MiXCR to the 5' RACE reads. The sample lists some 900,000 distinct CDR3 sequences, approximately 13% seen once, with about 1.6% in the top ten. V gave up 4 bases and J gave up 0 bases, with 15 bases separating them. Per germline, CDR1 KGHDR and CDR2 SFDVKD. CDR3 length: 18 amino acids. The sample was also reused in another study, on yellow fever vaccine responses in identical twins.

This receptor was identified in a woman younger than 35 in good health. This sequence joins TRBV24-1 and TRBJ2-6, with D perhaps matching TRBD1 (5 bases). What was sequenced was PBMCs. For the CDR3, the DNA is TGTGCCACCAGTGACCCCGGCAGGGCCAACTCTGGGGCCAACGTCCTGACTTTC. It codes for CATSDPGRANSGANVLTF.